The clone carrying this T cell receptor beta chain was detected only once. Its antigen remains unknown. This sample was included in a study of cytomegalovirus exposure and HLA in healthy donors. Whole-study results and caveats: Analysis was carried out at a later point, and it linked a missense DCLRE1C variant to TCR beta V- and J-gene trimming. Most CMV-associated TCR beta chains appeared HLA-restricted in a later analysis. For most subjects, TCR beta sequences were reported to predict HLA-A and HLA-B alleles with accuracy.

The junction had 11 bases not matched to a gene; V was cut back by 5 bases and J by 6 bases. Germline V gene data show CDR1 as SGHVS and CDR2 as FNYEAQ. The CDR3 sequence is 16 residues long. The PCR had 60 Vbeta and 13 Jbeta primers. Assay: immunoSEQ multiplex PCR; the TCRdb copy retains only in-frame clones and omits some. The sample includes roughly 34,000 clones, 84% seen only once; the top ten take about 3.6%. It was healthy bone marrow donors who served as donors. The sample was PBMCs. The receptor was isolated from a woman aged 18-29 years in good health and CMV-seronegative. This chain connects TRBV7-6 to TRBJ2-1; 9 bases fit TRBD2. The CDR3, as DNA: TGTGCCAGCAGCCCAGCTGTGGCTAGCGGGGTCAATGAGCAGTTCTTC. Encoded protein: CASSPAVASGVNEQFF.